Below are 4 T cell receptor beta chains sequenced from a single sample in a study of neurological immune-mediated disorders. TCRdb used MiXCR to reprocess the 5' RACE reads, holding one entry per CDR3 protein. The profile covers 71,000 or so distinct CDR3 sequences, with approximately 15% appearing a single time and 3.5% to 5.5% taken by the ten largest. Time point here: longitudinal time-point 1 (baseline). Sequenced input: PBMCs. Receptors were obtained from a female donor with HTLV-1-associated myelopathy (HAM/TSP).

There are a few counts of this clonotype. The chain uses TRBV27 and TRBJ2-3, with D possibly matching TRBD2 (5 bases). CDR1 and CDR2 from the germline V gene are MNHEY and SMNVEV (reference sequence). The CDR3 length is 15 residues. V lost 2 bases and J lost 3, with 12 bases in between. As DNA, the CDR3 is TGTGCCAGCAGTTTAAGGGCCGGAGGTACAGATACGCAGTATTTT. The encoded protein is CASSLRAGGTDTQYF.

This clonotype was seen at least ten times. The V call is TRBV29-1, the J call TRBJ2-7; TRBD1 matches 7 bases. This CDR3 comprises 14 residues. Germline V gene sequence: CDR1 SQVTM, CDR2 ANQGSEA. The V gene end was trimmed by 6 bases and the J gene end by 2 bases; junction bases not matched to a gene: 10. The CDR3 region has the DNA TGCAGCGTGCGCAAAGGGGGCAGGCCCTACGAGCAGTACTTC. Its protein is CSVRKGGRPYEQYF.

This clonotype appeared many times. The chain is built from TRBV7-9 and TRBJ2-7; a possible D gene is TRBD1 (6 bases). V lost 1 base, J lost 2 bases, and 9 bases lay in between. This CDR3 has 14 amino acids. Germline V lookup: CDR1 SEHNR, CDR2 FQNEAQ (reference sequence). The CDR3 region has the DNA TGTGCCAGCAGCTTAGGAAGGGACACCTACGAGCAGTACTTC. The encoded protein is CASSLGRDTYEQYF.

This clonotype was counted at least ten times. This chain joins TRBV10-3 and TRBJ2-1, with a tentative D call TRBD2 (7 bases). In germline, CDR1 is ENHRY, CDR2 SYGVKD. The CDR3 has 15 residues. Trimming took 7 bases from V and 4 from J, leaving 17 bases between them. CDR3 sequence: CAIKSGDIGYNEQFF. CDR3 bases: TGTGCCATCAAGAGCGGGGACATCGGATACAATGAGCAGTTCTTC.